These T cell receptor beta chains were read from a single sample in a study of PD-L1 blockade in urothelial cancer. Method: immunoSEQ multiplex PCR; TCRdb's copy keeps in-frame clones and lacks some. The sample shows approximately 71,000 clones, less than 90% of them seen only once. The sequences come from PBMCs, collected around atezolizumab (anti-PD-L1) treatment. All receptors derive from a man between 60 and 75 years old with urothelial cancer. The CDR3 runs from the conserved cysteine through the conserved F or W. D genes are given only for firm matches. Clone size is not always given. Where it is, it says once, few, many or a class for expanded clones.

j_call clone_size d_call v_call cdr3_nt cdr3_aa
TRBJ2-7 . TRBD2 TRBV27 TGTGCCAGCAGTTCCCCGACTAGCTACCGCTACGAGCAGTACTTC CASSSPTSYRYEQYF
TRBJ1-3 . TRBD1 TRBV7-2 TGTGCCAGCAGCTTAGGGACAGGCGGAAACACCATATATTTT CASSLGTGGNTIYF
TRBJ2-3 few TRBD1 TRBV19 TGTGCCAGTAGTATAGGTAGACAGGGGCGTTTCACAGATACGCAGTATTTT CASSIGRQGRFTDTQYF
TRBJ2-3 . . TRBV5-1 TGCGCCAGCAGCTCCTCAAGTGGGCCGGGCACAGATACGCAGTATTTT CASSSSSGPGTDTQYF
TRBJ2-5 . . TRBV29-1 TGCAGCGTTGGCCGGGACACGGAGACCCAGTACTTC CSVGRDTETQYF
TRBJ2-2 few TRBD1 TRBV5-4 TGTGCCAGCAGAGGGGACAGCCGCACCGGGGAGCTGTTTTTT CASRGDSRTGELFF
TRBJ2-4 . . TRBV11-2 TGTGCCAGCAGCTTTTCTTCGGCGGGATCGGACAAAAACATTCAGTACTTC CASSFSSAGSDKNIQYF
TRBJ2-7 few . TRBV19 TGTGCCAACCTACGGGGTCCTCGGGAGCAGTACTTC CANLRGPREQYF
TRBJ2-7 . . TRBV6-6 TGTGCCAGCAGACGGGGACGGGAGCCCTCCTACGAGCAGTACTTC CASRRGREPSYEQYF
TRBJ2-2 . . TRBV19 TGTGCCAGTAGTATAGTAGGTTCTGGGGCCTGGACCGGGGAGCTGTTTTTT CASSIVGSGAWTGELFF
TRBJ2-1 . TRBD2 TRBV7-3 TGTGCCAGCAGCTCTTCTAGCGGGGCTTACAATGAGCAGTTCTTC CASSSSSGAYNEQFF
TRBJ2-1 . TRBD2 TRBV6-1 TGTGCCAGCAGTGATAGTAGCGGGGCTCAATATGAGCAGTTCTTC CASSDSSGAQYEQFF
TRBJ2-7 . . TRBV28 TGTGCCAGCAGTTCTATTACGGTACCCTTATCCCGCGAGCAGTACTTC CASSSITVPLSREQYF
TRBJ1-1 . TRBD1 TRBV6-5 TGTGCCAGCAGTTACCTCAACAGGGGTGGAAACACTGAAGCTTTCTTT CASSYLNRGGNTEAFF
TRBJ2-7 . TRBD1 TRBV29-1 TGCAGCGTGAAGACAGGGACCTACGAGCAGTACTTC CSVKTGTYEQYF
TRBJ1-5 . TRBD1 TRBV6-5 TGTGCCAGCAGATCCGGGACAGGGGGGAATCAGCCCCAGCATTTT CASRSGTGGNQPQHF
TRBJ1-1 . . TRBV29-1 TGCAGCGTTTCGGTACTAAACACTGAAGCTTTCTTT CSVSVLNTEAFF
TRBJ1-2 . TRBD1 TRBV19 TGTGCCAGTAGTTTCGCGACAGGGGGGCATGGCTACACCTTC CASSFATGGHGYTF
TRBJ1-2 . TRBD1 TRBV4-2 TGTGCCAGCAGCGTCCGGGACAGACCCTTAATGTACTATGGCTACACCTTC CASSVRDRPLMYYGYTF
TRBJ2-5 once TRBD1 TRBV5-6 TGTGCCAGCAGCCAGCCAGACAGGGTTGGGAAAGAGACCCAGTACTTC CASSQPDRVGKETQYF
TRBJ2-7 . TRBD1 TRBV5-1 TGCGCCAGCAGCTTGGTAGGGACAGGGGGATTGGAGCAGTACTTC CASSLVGTGGLEQYF
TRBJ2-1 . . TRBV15 TGTGCCACCAGCGGGGGGTTCGGCCGTGAGCAGTTCTTC CATSGGFGREQFF
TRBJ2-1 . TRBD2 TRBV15 TGTGCCACCAGCAGAGACTACGGGACTAGCGGGAGCGGATATGAGCAGTTCTTC CATSRDYGTSGSGYEQFF
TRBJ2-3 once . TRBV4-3 TGCGCCAGCAGCCAACGCTGGGCACCTAGCACAGATACGCAGTATTTT CASSQRWAPSTDTQYF
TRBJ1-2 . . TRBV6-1 TGTGCCAGCAGTGAAGTAAGGGCCCGGGGTGTCTATGGCTACACCTTC CASSEVRARGVYGYTF
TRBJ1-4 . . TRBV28 TGTGCCAGCAGGGAGTCAACTAATGAAAAACTGTTTTTT CASRESTNEKLFF
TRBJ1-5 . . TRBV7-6 TGTGCCAGCAGCTTAGAGCCCGTAGGCAATCAGCCCCAGCATTTT CASSLEPVGNQPQHF
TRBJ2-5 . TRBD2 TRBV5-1 TGCGCCAGCAGCACCGGACTAGCTCGGGAGACCCAGTACTTC CASSTGLARETQYF
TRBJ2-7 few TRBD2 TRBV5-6 TGTGCCAGCACCCCCGGGACTACACCCTACGAGCAGTACTTC CASTPGTTPYEQYF
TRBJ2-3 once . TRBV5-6 TGTGCCAGCAGCTCCACTAGCACAGATACGCAGTATTTT CASSSTSTDTQYF
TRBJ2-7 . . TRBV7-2 TGTGCCAGCAGCTTAGGTTATAAGAGCGACGAGCAGTACTTC CASSLGYKSDEQYF
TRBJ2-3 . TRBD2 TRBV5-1 TGCGCCAGCAGCCCAGGGTCTAGCGGATGGGCAGATACGCAGTATTTT CASSPGSSGWADTQYF
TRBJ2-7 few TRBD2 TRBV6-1 TGTGCCAGCAGTGAAGCTCCGAGGGGTGCGGGGGGCTCCTACGAGCAGTACTTC CASSEAPRGAGGSYEQYF
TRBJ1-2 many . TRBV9 TGTGCCAGCAGCGCCGCTAGTTTGGGGGCCCTGGGGTATGGCTACACCTTC CASSAASLGALGYGYTF
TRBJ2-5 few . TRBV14 TGTGCCAGCAGCCAAGCCGTCCAAGAGACCCAGTACTTC CASSQAVQETQYF
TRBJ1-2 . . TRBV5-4 TGTGCCAGCAGCCTAGACAGCTTCCCAAATAATGGCTACACCTTC CASSLDSFPNNGYTF
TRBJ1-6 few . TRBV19 TGTGCCAGTCGTGAGGGCTCCTATAATTCACCCCTCCACTTT CASREGSYNSPLHF
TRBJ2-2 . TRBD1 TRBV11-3 TGTGCCAGCAGCCCAGGGGGTTGGGCGGATAACACCGGGGAGCTGTTTTTT CASSPGGWADNTGELFF
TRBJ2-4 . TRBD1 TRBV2 TGTGCCAGCAGTACGGGACAGGGGGCTAACATTCAGTACTTC CASSTGQGANIQYF
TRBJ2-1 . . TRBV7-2 TGTGCCAGCAGGGAGGGCTTACCAAATGAGCAGTTCTTC CASREGLPNEQFF
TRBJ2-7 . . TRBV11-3 TGTGCCAGCAGCTTAGTTTCGGTGAGCTCCTACGAGCAGTACTTC CASSLVSVSSYEQYF
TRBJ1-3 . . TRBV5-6 TGTGCCAGCAGCTTGGGAGGACTTGAAAACACCATATATTTT CASSLGGLENTIYF
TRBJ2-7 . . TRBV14 TGTGCCAGCAGCCCAGGGGAAGAGCAGTACTTC CASSPGEEQYF
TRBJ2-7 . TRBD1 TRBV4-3 TGCGCCAGCAGCCAAGATGGGACAGGAGCCTACGAGCAGTACTTC CASSQDGTGAYEQYF
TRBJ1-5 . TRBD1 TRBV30 TGTGCCTGGAGTTCTAGGACAGGGGGCCATCAGCCCCAGCATTTT CAWSSRTGGHQPQHF
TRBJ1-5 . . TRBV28 TGTGCCAGTGCACTCGGGGAGCCCCAGCATTTT CASALGEPQHF
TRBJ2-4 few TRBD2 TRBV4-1 TGCGCCAGCAGCCAAGATCTTTCCCTAGCGGGAGGAACTCTAGCCAAAAACATTCAGTACTTC CASSQDLSLAGGTLAKNIQYF
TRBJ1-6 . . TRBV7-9 TGTGCCAGCAGCTCAGGGTTCGATAATTCACCCCTCCACTTT CASSSGFDNSPLHF
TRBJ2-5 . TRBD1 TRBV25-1 TGTGCCTCAGGACGAACAGGGGGCCCAGAGACCCAGTACTTC CASGRTGGPETQYF
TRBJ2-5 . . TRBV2 TGTGCCAGCAGTGAGGACTTTTGGGGAGAGACCCAGTACTTC CASSEDFWGETQYF
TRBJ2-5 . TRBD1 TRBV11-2 TGTGCCAGCAGCACAGGGACAGGGACTTGGACCCAGTACTTC CASSTGTGTWTQYF
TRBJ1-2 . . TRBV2 TGTGCCAGCAGTGGTCAGGGGCCACAATACTCCTATGGCTACACCTTC CASSGQGPQYSYGYTF
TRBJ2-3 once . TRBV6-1 TGTGCCAGCAGCCCCCTAGAAACGACGCAGTATTTT CASSPLETTQYF
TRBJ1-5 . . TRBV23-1 TGCGCCAGCTCCTGGGTAATAAGTGTGTCAGGGCAGCCCCAGCATTTT CASSWVISVSGQPQHF
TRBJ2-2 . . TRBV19 TGTGCCAGTAGTCATGGGACTCACACCGGGGAGCTGTTTTTT CASSHGTHTGELFF
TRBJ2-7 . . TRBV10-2 TGCGCCAGCAGATTGACAGGAGCCTACGAGCAGTACTTC CASRLTGAYEQYF
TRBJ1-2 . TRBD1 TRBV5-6 TGTGCCAGCAGCAAACTGGACAGGGGGCTTAACTATGGCTACACCTTC CASSKLDRGLNYGYTF
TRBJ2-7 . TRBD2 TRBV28 TGTGCCAGCAGGACTAGCGGGACACTCTACGAGCAGTACTTC CASRTSGTLYEQYF
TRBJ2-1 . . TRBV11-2 TGTGCCAGCAGCCCTATTACAGGGAACAGTGAGCAGTTCTTC CASSPITGNSEQFF
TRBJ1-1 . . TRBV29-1 TGCAGCGTTGACGAGGCACAGGACCAGAACACTGAAGCTTTCTTT CSVDEAQDQNTEAFF